One sample yielded the 5 T cell receptor beta chains listed below, sequenced in a study of CD8 T cells in Susac syndrome. Random-hexamer reverse transcription was applied to roughly 0.5 to 1 ug RNA. TCRdb called the immunoSEQ multiplex PCR reads again in MiXCR, with one record for every CDR3 protein. The sample records 150,000 to 200,000 distinct CDR3 sequences, about 96% being singletons. Material: CD4+ T cells from PBMCs. Receptor source: a human donor with Susac syndrome.

The chain is built from TRBV20-1 and TRBJ2-7; D may be TRBD1 (5 bases). The germline V and J ends were trimmed by 1 base and 4 bases, with 8 bases remaining between them. This CDR3 contains 12 residues. Germline V gene data show CDR1 as DFQATT and CDR2 as SNEGSKA (reference sequence). The DNA of the CDR3 is TGCAGTGCTAGAGGAGACAGTTACGAGCAGTACGTC. It specifies CSARGDSYEQYV.

The V and J genes are TRBV6-6 and TRBJ2-5, with 7 bases aligning to TRBD2. Germline V lookup: CDR1 MNHNY, CDR2 SVGAGI (reference sequence). The junction had 5 bases not matched to a gene; V was cut back by 4 bases and J by 0 bases. CDR3 size: 15 residues. In nucleotides, the CDR3 is TGTGCCAGCAGTTCCTACGGGGGGTACCAAGAGACCCAGTACTTC. Translation gives CASSSYGGYQETQYF.

The table lists this clonotype with a count of one. This chain connects TRBV11-1 to TRBJ2-5; tentative D call: TRBD1 (6 bases). The CDR3 is 16 residues long. Germline V gene sequence: CDR1 SGHAT, CDR2 FQDESV (reference sequence). Trimming stripped 1 base from V and 3 bases from J, with 15 bases between. CDR3 DNA: TGTGCCAGCAGCTTAGTCGTCCGGACAGAAGAAGAGACCCAGTACTTC. This sequence encodes CASSLVVRTEEETQYF.

The count of this clonotype is one. The chain joins TRBV4-3 to TRBJ2-1; possibly TRBD2 for D (5 bases). Trimming pared 1 base from V and 7 bases from J, leaving 14 bases between. The CDR3 extends over 15 amino acids. Germline values: CDR1 LGHNA, CDR2 YSLEER. The CDR3 loop is CASSQATLLANEQFF. DNA for the CDR3: TGCGCCAGCAGCCAAGCCACTCTTTTAGCGAATGAGCAGTTCTTC.

The DNA for the CDR3 is TGTGCCAGTAGTATGGACGTTACGAACACTGAAGCTTTCTTT. This gives the protein CASSMDVTNTEAFF. The chain employs TRBV19 and TRBJ1-1, with D unclear. CDR1 and CDR2 (germline): LNHDA, SQIVND (reference sequence). V was clipped by 3 bases and J by 1 base, with 9 bases between them. CDR3 length equals 14 residues. The full variable domain, with the rest looked up from reference TRBV19 and TRBJ1-1, is DGGITQSPKYLFRKEGQNVTLSCEQNLNHDAMYWYRQDPGQGLRLIYYSQIVNDFQKGDIAEGYSVSREKKESFPLTVTSAQKNPTAFYLCASSMDVTNTEAFFGQGTRLTVV.